A single sample is the source of the 18 T cell receptor beta chains below, sequenced in a study of blood T cell repertoires in COVID-19. Produced via immunoSEQ multiplex PCR; TCRdb's table is partial and in-frame only. The sample records some 160,000 clones, 70% to 90% being singletons. Material: PBMCs or T cells enriched from blood (not recorded which). Source of these receptors: a woman between 40 and 55 years old who had recovered from COVID-19.

V gene TRBV5-1 combines with J gene TRBJ1-1; no firm D call. CDR1 is SGHRS and CDR2 is YFSETQ in the germline V gene. The CDR3 is 14 residues long. V was pared by 7 bases and J by 1 base, with 14 bases between. CDR3 sequence reads: CASARVAGNTEAFF. The CDR3 nucleotides are TGCGCCAGCGCCCGGGTAGCGGGGAACACTGAAGCTTTCTTT.

This sequence joins TRBV19 and TRBJ1-1, with a possible D match to TRBD1 (6 bases). The CDR3 is 11 residues long. The ends were cut back, 8 bases at V and 5 bases at J, with 9 bases in the middle. Germline CDR1 LNHDA, CDR2 SQIVND (reference sequence). This chain's CDR3 is CASQQGTEAFF. DNA of the CDR3: TGTGCCAGTCAACAGGGAACTGAAGCTTTCTTT.

There are a few counts of this clone. The CDR3 DNA is TGCGCCAGCAGTGGAGGGACAGGGCTTGCCGAGCAGTACTTC. Residues: CASSGGTGLAEQYF. The chain employs TRBV10-1 and TRBJ2-7; 9 positions agree with TRBD1. CDR1 and CDR2 (germline): WNHNN, SYGVQD (reference sequence). The CDR3 extends over 14 amino acids. V dropped 4 bases and J dropped 6; count of bases not matched to a gene: 7.

V is TRBV9 and J is TRBJ2-5, with 11 bases matching TRBD2. V was clipped by 4 bases and J by 4 bases; unmatched bases: 6. This CDR3 is 15 amino acids long. Germline CDR1 SGDLS, CDR2 YYNGEE. CDR3 amino acids: CASSPSGTSGETQYF. The CDR3 bases are TGTGCCAGCAGCCCCTCCGGGACTAGCGGAGAGACCCAGTACTTC.

This chain joins TRBV7-3 and TRBJ2-1, with 9 positions matching TRBD2. Germline CDR1 SGHTA, CDR2 FQGTGA. Trimming cost V 0 bases and J 0 bases; bases outside gene matches: 6. The CDR3 runs to 18 residues. As DNA, the CDR3 is TGTGCCAGCAGCTTAACGGGCGGGAGGGAGAGCTCCTACAATGAGCAGTTCTTC. The encoded protein is CASSLTGGRESSYNEQFF.

The chain joins TRBV5-1 to TRBJ2-7, with TRBD1 as a possible D gene (5 bases). Germline V CDR1 and CDR2: SGHRS, YFSETQ. The CDR3 consists of 12 residues. V lost 0 bases and J lost 7, with 8 bases in between. The CDR3 DNA reads as TGCGCCAGCAGCTTGGCAGGGCGGGAGCAGTACTTC. This translates into CASSLAGREQYF.

The chain is built from TRBV19 and TRBJ1-6; no clear D gene. Germline loops: CDR1 LNHDA, CDR2 SQIVND (reference sequence). CDR3 length: 15 residues. The V and J ends lost 0 bases and 13 bases respectively, with 16 bases between them. This chain's CDR3 is CASSIEEGPSMPLHF. In DNA form, the CDR3 reads TGTGCCAGTAGTATAGAGGAGGGCCCCTCAATGCCCCTCCACTTT.

The chain recombines TRBV11-2 with TRBJ1-6; 12 nucleotides match TRBD1. J gave up 11 bases and V 2 bases, and 7 bases lay outside the gene matches. The V gene's germline CDR1 is SGHAT and CDR2 FQNNGV. The CDR3 length is 16 residues. The CDR3 reads CASSLFGDRGRPPLHF. The CDR3 DNA sequence: TGTGCCAGCAGCTTATTTGGGGACAGGGGGCGACCACCCCTCCACTTT.

This clone has a single count. V gene TRBV29-1 combines with J gene TRBJ1-1; tentative D call: TRBD1 (6 bases). CDR1 and CDR2 (germline): SQVTM, ANQGSEA. The CDR3 totals 11 residues. Trimming left V 5 bases short and J 11 bases short, with 15 bases between. The CDR3 reads CSVREGGVAFF. The CDR3 DNA is TGCAGCGTTCGGGAGGGGGGAGTCGCTTTCTTT.

The chain combines TRBV7-8 with TRBJ1-1; D is ambiguous. Germline V lookup: CDR1 SGHVS, CDR2 FQNEAQ. The CDR3 has 19 residues. Trimming left V 5 bases short and J 0 bases short, with 25 bases between. In DNA form, the CDR3 reads TGTGCCAGCAGCGCAGCCCGCGCAGGACTTGGGAGGATGAACACTGAAGCTTTCTTT. Residues: CASSAARAGLGRMNTEAFF.

V is TRBV19 and J is TRBJ1-3, with D perhaps matching TRBD1 (6 bases). The germline CDR1 and CDR2 sequences are LNHDA and SQIVND (reference sequence). V was pared by 5 bases and J by 6 bases, with 17 bases between. The CDR3 is 15 residues long. The CDR3 loop reads CASSGGNRVENTIYF. In DNA, the CDR3 is TGTGCCAGTAGTGGGGGAAACAGGGTCGAAAACACCATATATTTT.

This clone was seen a few times. This chain links TRBV5-1 with TRBJ2-2; possibly TRBD2 for D (6 bases). Germline V lookup: CDR1 SGHRS, CDR2 YFSETQ. Deletions cut 1 base from V and 0 bases from J, with 10 bases between. The CDR3 is 16 residues long. CDR3 sequence (DNA): TGCGCCAGCAGCTTGAGTGTAGCGGCGAACACCGGGGAGCTGTTTTTT. Amino acid sequence: CASSLSVAANTGELFF.

The chain carries TRBV4-1 and TRBJ1-2; TRBD1 matches 10 bases. This CDR3 spans 17 amino acids. V shed 4 bases and J 0 bases; nucleotides not matched to a gene: 8. CDR1 and CDR2 (germline): MGHRA, YSYEKL. Written as DNA, the CDR3 is TGCGCCAGCAGCCGGCGACAGGGGGCCGAATCTAACTATGGCTACACCTTC. Its protein is CASSRRQGAESNYGYTF.

V is TRBV19 and J is TRBJ1-2, with 7 bases identical to TRBD1. Germline-derived CDR1 and CDR2 are LNHDA and SQIVND (reference sequence). CDR3 size: 14 residues. The V segment lost 5 bases and the J segment 5 bases; nucleotides outside the gene matches: 8. The CDR3 nucleotides read TGTGCCAGTAGTCCACAGGGGAAGGGGTATGGCTACACCTTC. Translating gives CASSPQGKGYGYTF.

The chain joins TRBV2 to TRBJ1-1; D may be TRBD1 (6 bases). Trimming cost V 7 bases and J 7 bases, with 16 bases left between them. This CDR3 region has 13 residues. CDR1 and CDR2 (germline): SNHLY, FYNNEI. DNA of the CDR3: TGTGCCAGCATGCCCCTTTCGGACAGTGAAGCTTTCTTT. Amino acids: CASMPLSDSEAFF.

This chain uses TRBV4-2 with TRBJ2-1; no firm D call. This CDR3 is 13 amino acids long. Per the germline V gene, CDR1 is LGHNA and CDR2 is YNFKEQ. V shed 0 bases and J shed 9 bases, with 9 bases lying between them. This chain's CDR3 is CASSQDSEIEQFF. CDR3 coding DNA: TGTGCCAGCAGCCAAGATTCGGAGATTGAGCAGTTCTTC.

The J gene is TRBJ1-2, the V gene TRBV2; D uncertain. Germline assignment: CDR1 SNHLY and CDR2 FYNNEI. The CDR3 consists of 11 residues. V dropped 7 bases and J dropped 4 bases, with 7 bases sitting between them. CDR3 DNA sequence: TGTGCCAGCACACCAGGCTATGGCTACACCTTC. Protein: CASTPGYGYTF.

The chain links TRBV5-1 to TRBJ2-3, with TRBD2 matching over 11 bases. Germline V gives CDR1 SGHRS, CDR2 YFSETQ. Trimming cost V 3 bases and J 6 bases; bases outside gene matches: 6. The CDR3 contains 15 residues. CDR3 in amino acids: CASSWTSGPTDTQYF. In nucleotides, the CDR3 is TGCGCCAGCAGCTGGACTAGCGGGCCGACGGATACGCAGTATTTT.